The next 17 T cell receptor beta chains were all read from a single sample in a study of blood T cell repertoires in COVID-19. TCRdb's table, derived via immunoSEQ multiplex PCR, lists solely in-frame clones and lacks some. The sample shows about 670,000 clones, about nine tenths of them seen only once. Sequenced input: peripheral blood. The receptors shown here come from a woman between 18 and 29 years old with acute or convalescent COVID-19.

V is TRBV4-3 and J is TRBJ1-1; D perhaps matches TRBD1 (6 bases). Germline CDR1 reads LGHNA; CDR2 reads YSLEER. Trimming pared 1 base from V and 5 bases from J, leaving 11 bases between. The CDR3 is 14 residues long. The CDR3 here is CASSQGQARTEAFF. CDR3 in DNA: TGCGCCAGCAGCCAAGGACAGGCAAGGACTGAAGCTTTCTTT.

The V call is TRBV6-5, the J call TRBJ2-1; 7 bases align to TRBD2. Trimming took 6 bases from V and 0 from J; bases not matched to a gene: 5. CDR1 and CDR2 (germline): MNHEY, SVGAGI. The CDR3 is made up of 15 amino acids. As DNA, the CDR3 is TGTGCCAGCAGGGACGGGGGGTTCTCCTACAATGAGCAGTTCTTC. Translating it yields CASRDGGFSYNEQFF.

The CDR3 nucleotides read TGTGCCAGCAGCTTAGCTTCTGGCAGACCTAGGTACGAGCAGTACTTC. It specifies CASSLASGRPRYEQYF. V usage is TRBV7-2 and J usage is TRBJ2-7; D not resolved. Per germline, CDR1 SGHTA and CDR2 FQGNSA. V lost 0 bases and J 4 bases, leaving 16 bases between the germline ends. The length of the CDR3 is 16 residues.

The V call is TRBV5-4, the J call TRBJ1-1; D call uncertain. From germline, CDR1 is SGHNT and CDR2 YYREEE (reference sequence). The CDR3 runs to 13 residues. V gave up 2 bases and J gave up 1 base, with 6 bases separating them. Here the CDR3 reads CASSFSRNTEAFF. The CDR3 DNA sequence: TGTGCCAGCAGCTTTAGCAGGAACACTGAAGCTTTCTTT. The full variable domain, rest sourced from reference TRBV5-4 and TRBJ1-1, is ETGVTQSPTHLIKTRGQQVTLRCSSQSGHNTVSWYQQALGQGPQFIFQYYREEENGRGNFPPRFSGLQFPNYSSELNVNALELDDSALYLCASSFSRNTEAFFGQGTRLTVV.

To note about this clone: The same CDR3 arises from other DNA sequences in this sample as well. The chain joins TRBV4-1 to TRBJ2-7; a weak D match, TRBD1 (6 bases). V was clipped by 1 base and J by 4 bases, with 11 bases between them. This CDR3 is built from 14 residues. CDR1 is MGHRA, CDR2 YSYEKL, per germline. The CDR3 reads CASSQAGGSYEQYF. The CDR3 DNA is TGCGCCAGCAGCCAAGCTGGGGGCTCTTACGAGCAGTACTTC.

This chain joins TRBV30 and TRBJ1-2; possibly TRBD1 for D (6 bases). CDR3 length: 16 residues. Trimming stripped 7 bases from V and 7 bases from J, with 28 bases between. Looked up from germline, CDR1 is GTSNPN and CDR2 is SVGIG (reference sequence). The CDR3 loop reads CASLADRSAGGGGYTF. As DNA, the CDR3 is TGTGCCTCCCTGGCCGACAGGTCAGCGGGGGGAGGTGGCTACACCTTC. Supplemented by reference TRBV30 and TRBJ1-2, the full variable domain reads SQTIHQWPATLVQPVGSPLSLECTVEGTSNPNLYWYRQAAGRGLQLLFYSVGIGQISSEVPQNLSASRPQDRQFILSSKKLLLSDSGFYLCASLADRSAGGGGYTFGSGTRLTVV.

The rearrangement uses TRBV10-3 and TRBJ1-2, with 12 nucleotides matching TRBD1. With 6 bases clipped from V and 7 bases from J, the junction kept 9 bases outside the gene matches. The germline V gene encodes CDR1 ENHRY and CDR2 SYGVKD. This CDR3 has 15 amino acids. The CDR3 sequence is CAISETGTGGGGYTF. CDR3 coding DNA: TGTGCCATCAGCGAAACCGGGACAGGGGGCGGTGGCTACACCTTC.

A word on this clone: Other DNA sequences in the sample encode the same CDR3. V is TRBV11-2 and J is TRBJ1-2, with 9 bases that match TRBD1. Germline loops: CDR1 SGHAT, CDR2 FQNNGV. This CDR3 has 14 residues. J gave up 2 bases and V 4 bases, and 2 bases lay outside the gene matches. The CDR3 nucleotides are TGTGCCAGCAGCTCAGGGACAGGGAACTATGGCTACACCTTC. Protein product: CASSSGTGNYGYTF.

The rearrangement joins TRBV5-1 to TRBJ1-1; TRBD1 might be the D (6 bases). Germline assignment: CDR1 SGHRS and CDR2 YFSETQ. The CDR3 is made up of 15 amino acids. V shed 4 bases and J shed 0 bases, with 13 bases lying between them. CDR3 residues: CASSPTGTMNTEAFF. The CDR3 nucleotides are TGCGCCAGCAGCCCTACAGGGACCATGAACACTGAAGCTTTCTTT.

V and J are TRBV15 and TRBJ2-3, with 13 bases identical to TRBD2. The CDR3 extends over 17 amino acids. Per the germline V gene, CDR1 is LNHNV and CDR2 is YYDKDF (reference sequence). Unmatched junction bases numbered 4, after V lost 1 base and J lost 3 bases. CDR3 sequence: CATSRALGLAGTDTQYF. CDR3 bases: TGTGCCACCAGCAGAGCCCTGGGACTAGCGGGGACAGATACGCAGTATTTT.

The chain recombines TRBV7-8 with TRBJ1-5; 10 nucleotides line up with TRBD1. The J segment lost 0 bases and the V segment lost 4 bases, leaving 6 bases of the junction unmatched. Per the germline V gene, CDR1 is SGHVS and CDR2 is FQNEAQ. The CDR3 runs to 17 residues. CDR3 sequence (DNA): TGTGCCAGCAGCTCGACAGGGGGCCCGTATAGCAATCAGCCCCAGCATTTT. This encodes CASSSTGGPYSNQPQHF.

The CDR3 sequence: CASSQGQTYNEQFF. In nucleotides, the CDR3 is TGTGCCAGCAGCCAGGGACAGACATACAATGAGCAGTTCTTC. The chain has TRBV7-3 and TRBJ2-1; 7 bases line up with TRBD1. The V segment lost 5 bases and the J segment 4 bases; nucleotides outside the gene matches: 5. Germline CDR1 reads SGHTA; CDR2 reads FQGTGA. This CDR3 contains 14 residues.

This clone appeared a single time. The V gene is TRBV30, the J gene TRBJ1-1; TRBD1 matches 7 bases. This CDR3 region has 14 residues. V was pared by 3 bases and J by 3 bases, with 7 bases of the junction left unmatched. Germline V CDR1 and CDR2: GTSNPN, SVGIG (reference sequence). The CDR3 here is CAWRATGPYTEAFF. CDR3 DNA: TGTGCCTGGAGGGCGACAGGGCCCTACACTGAAGCTTTCTTT. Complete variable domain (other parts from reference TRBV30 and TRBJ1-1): SQTIHQWPATLVQPVGSPLSLECTVEGTSNPNLYWYRQAAGRGLQLLFYSVGIGQISSEVPQNLSASRPQDRQFILSSKKLLLSDSGFYLCAWRATGPYTEAFFGQGTRLTVV.

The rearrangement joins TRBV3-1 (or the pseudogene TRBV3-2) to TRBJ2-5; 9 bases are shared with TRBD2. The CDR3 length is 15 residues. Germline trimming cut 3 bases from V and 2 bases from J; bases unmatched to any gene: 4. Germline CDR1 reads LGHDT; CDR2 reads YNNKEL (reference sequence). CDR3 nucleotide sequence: TGTGCCAGCAGCCACCCCGGACTAGCGCAAGAGACCCAGTACTTC. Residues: CASSHPGLAQETQYF.

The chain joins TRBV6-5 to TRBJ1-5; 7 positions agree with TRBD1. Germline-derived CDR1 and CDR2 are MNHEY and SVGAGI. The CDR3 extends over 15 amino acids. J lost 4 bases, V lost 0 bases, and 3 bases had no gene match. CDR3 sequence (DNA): TGTGCCAGCAGTTACTCGGGACAGCCAAATCAGCCCCAGCATTTT. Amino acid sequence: CASSYSGQPNQPQHF.

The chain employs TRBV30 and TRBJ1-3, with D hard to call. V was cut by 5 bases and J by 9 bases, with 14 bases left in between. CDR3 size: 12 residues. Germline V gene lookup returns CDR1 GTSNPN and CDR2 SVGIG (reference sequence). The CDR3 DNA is TGTGCCTGGTCGCTGGGAGGTGCCACCATATATTTT. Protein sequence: CAWSLGGATIYF.

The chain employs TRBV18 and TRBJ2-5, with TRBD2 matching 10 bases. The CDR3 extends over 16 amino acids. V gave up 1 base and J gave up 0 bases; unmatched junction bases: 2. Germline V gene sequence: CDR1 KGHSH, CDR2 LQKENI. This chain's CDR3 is CASSPRSGGHQETQYF. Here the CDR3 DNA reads TGTGCCAGCTCACCACGTAGCGGGGGGCACCAAGAGACCCAGTACTTC.